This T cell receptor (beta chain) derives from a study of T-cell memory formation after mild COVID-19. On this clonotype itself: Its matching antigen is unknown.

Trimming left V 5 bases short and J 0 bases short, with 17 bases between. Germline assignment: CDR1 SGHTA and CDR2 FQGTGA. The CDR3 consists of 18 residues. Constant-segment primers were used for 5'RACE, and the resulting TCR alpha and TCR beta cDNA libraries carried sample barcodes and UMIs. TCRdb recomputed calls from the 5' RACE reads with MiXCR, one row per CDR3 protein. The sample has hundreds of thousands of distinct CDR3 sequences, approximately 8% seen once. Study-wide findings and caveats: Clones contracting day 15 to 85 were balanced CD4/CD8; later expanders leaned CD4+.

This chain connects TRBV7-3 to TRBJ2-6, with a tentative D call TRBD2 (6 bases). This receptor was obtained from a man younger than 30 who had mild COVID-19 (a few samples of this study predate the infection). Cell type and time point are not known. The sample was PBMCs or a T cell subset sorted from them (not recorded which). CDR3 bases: TGTGCCAGCAGCCTAAGGGGCGGGGCCCCCTCTGGGGCCAACGTCCTGACTTTC. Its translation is CASSLRGGAPSGANVLTF.